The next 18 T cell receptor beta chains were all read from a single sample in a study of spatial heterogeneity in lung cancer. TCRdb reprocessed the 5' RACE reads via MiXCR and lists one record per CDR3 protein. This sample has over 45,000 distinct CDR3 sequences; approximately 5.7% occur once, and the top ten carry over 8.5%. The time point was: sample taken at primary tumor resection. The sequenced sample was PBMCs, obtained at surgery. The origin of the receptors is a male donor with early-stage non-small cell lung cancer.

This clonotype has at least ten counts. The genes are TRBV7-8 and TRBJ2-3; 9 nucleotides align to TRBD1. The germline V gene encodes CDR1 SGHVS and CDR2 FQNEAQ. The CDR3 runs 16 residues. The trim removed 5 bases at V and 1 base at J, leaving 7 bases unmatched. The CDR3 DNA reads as TGTGCCAGCAGCATACGGACAGGGGTCGGCACAGATACGCAGTATTTT. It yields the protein CASSIRTGVGTDTQYF. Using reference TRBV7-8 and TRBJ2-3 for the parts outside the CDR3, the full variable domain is GAGVSQSPRYKVAKRGQDVALRCDPISGHVSLFWYQQALGQGPEFLTYFQNEAQLDKSGLPSDRFFAERPEGSVSTLKIQRTQQEDSAVYLCASSIRTGVGTDTQYFGPGTRLTVL.

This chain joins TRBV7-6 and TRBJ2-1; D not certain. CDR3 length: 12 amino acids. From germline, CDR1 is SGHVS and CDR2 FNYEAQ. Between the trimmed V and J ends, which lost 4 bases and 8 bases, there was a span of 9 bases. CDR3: CASSSSGYEQFF. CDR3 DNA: TGTGCCAGCAGCTCCTCCGGATATGAGCAGTTCTTC. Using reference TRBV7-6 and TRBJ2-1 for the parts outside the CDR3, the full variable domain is GAGVSQSPRYKVTKRGQDVALRCDPISGHVSLYWYRQALGQGPEFLTYFNYEAQQDKSGLPNDRFSAERPEGSISTLTIQRTEQRDSAMYRCASSSSGYEQFFGPGTRLTVL.

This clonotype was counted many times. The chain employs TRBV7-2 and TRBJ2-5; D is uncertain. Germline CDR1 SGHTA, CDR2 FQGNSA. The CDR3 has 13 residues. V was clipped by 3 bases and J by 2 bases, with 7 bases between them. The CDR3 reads CASSLERQETQYF. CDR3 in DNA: TGTGCCAGCAGCTTGGAGCGACAAGAGACCCAGTACTTC. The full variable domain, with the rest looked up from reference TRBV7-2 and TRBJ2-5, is GAGVSQSPSNKVTEKGKDVELRCDPISGHTALYWYRQSLGQGLEFLIYFQGNSAPDKSGLPSDRFSAERTGGSVSTLTIQRTQQEDSAVYLCASSLERQETQYFGPGTRLLVL.

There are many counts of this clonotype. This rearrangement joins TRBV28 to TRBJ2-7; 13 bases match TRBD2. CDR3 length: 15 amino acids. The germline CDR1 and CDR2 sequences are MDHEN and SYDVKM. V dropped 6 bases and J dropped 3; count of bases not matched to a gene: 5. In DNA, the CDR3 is TGTGCCAGCAGCCCAAGGACTAGCGGGAGCTACGAGCAGTACTTC. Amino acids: CASSPRTSGSYEQYF.

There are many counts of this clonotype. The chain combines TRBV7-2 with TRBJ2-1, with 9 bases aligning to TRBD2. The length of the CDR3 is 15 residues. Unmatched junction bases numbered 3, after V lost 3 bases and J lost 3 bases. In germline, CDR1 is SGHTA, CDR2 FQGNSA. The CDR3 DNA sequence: TGTGCCAGCAGCTTGGGACTAGCCTACTACAATGAGCAGTTCTTC. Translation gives CASSLGLAYYNEQFF.

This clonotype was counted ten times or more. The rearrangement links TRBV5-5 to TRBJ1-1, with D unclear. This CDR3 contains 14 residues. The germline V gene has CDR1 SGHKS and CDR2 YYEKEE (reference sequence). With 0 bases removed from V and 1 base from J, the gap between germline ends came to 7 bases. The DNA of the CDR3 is TGTGCCAGCAGCTTGGCCGGGCCGAACACTGAAGCTTTCTTT. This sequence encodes CASSLAGPNTEAFF.

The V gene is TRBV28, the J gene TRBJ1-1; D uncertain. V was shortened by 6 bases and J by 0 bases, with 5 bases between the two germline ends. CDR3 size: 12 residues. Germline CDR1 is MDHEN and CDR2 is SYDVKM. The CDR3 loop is CASRRMNTEAFF. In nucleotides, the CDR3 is TGTGCCAGCAGGCGGATGAACACTGAAGCTTTCTTT.

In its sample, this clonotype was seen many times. The CDR3 loop is CASVGRVSEQYF. For the CDR3, the DNA is TGTGCCAGCGTGGGGCGGGTGAGCGAGCAGTACTTC. The rearrangement joins TRBV28 to TRBJ2-7; the D gene could be TRBD1 or TRBD2 (5 bases each). The CDR3 runs to 12 residues. V gave up 8 bases and J gave up 6 bases, with 14 bases separating them. Germline V gives CDR1 MDHEN, CDR2 SYDVKM.

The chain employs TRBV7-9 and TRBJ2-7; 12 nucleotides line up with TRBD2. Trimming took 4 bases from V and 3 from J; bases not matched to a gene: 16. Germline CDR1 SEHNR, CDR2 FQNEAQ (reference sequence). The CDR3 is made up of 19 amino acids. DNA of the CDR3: TGTGCCAGCAGCTCCCCCGTTAGGGCTAGCGGGAGGGTAGACTACGAGCAGTACTTC. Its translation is CASSSPVRASGRVDYEQYF.

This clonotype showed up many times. The CDR3 nucleotides are TGTGCCAGCAGCTTAGAAGGGTCAGGACAATTCCTCTCTGGAAACACCATATATTTT. This codes for CASSLEGSGQFLSGNTIYF. This chain links TRBV7-9 with TRBJ1-3, with a weak D call TRBD1 (5 bases). Per the germline V gene, CDR1 is SEHNR and CDR2 is FQNEAQ (reference sequence). Trimming took off 1 base at V and 0 bases at J, with 19 bases between the two ends. The CDR3 sequence is 19 residues long.

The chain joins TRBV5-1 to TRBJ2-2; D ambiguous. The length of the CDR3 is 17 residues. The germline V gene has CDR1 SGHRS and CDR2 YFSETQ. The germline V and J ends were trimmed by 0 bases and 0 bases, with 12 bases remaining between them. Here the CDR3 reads CASSLGPTLSNTGELFF. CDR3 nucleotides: TGCGCCAGCAGCTTGGGGCCCACCTTATCGAACACCGGGGAGCTGTTTTTT.

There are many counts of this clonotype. CDR3: CASNDRAFVGANVLTF. In nucleotides, the CDR3 is TGTGCCAGCAATGACAGGGCCTTCGTTGGGGCCAACGTCCTGACTTTC. The rearrangement uses TRBV6-1 and TRBJ2-6, with 7 positions matching TRBD1. The germline CDR1 and CDR2 sequences are MNHNS and SASEGT. V was clipped by 7 bases and J by 3 bases; unmatched bases: 9. The CDR3 runs 16 residues.

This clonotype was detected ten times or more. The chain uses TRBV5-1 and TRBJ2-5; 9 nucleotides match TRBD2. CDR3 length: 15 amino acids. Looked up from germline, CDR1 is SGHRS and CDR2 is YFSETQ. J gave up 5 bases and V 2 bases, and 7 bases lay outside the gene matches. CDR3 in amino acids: CASSFSGRNSETQYF. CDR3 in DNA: TGCGCCAGCAGCTTTAGCGGGAGAAACTCGGAGACCCAGTACTTC.

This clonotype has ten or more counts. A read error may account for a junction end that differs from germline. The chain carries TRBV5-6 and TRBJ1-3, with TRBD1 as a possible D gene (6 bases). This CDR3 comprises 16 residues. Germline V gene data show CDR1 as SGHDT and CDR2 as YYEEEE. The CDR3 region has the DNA TGTGTCAGCAGCGCGGACAGTCCTCTCTCTGGAAACACCATATATTTT. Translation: CVSSADSPLSGNTIYF.

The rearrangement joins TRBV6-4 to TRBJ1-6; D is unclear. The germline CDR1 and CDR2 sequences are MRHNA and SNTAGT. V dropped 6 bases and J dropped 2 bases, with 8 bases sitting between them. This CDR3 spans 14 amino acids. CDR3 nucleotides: TGTGCCAGCAGCCCAGCCACCTATAATTCACCCCTCCACTTT. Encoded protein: CASSPATYNSPLHF.

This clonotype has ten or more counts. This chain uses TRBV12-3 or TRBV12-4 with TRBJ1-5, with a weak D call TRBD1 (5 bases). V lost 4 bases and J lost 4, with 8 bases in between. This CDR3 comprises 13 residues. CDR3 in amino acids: CASSWDGNQPQHF. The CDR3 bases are TGTGCCAGCAGTTGGGACGGGAATCAGCCCCAGCATTTT.

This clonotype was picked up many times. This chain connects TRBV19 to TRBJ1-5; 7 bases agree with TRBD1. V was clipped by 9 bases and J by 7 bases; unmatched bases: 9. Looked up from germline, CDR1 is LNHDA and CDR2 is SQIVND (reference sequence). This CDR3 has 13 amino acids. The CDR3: CASHTGVGQPQHF. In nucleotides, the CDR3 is TGTGCCAGCCATACAGGGGTCGGACAGCCCCAGCATTTT. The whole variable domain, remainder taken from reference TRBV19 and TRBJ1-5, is DGGITQSPKYLFRKEGQNVTLSCEQNLNHDAMYWYRQDPGQGLRLIYYSQIVNDFQKGDIAEGYSVSREKKESFPLTVTSAQKNPTAFYLCASHTGVGQPQHFGDGTRLSIL.

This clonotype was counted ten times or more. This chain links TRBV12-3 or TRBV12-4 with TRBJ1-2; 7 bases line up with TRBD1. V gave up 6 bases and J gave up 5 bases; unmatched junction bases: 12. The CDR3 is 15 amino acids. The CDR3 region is CASRSSRGGSYGYTF. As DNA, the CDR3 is TGTGCCAGCAGGTCCAGCAGGGGGGGTTCTTATGGCTACACCTTC.